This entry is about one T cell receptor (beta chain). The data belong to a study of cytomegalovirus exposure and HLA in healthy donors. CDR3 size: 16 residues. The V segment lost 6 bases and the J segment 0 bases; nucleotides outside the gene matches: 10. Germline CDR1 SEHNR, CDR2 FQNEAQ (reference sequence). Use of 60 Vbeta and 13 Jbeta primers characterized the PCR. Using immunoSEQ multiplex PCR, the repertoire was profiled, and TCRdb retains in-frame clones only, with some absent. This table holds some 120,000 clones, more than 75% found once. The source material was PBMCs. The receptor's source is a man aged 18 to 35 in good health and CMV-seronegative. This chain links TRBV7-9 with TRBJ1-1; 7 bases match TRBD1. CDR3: CASSLPRGVMNTEAFF. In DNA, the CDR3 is TGTGCCAGCAGTCTTCCCAGGGGGGTGATGAACACTGAAGCTTTCTTT.